This is a list of T cell receptor beta chains from one sample in a study of cytomegalovirus exposure and HLA in healthy donors. Profiled with immunoSEQ multiplex PCR; TCRdb holds only in-frame clones, not every one. Its clone listing holds about 54,000 clones. The sequencing input was PBMCs. The receptors originated from a woman between 35 and 50 years old in good health and CMV-seronegative. Both conserved end residues are part of each CDR3. D genes are given only for firm matches.

v_call: TRBV6-1
d_call: -
cdr3_length: 15
j_call: TRBJ1-5
cdr3_aa: CASSRNREGDQPQHF

v_call: TRBV7-9
d_call: -
cdr3_length: 13
j_call: TRBJ2-5
cdr3_aa: CASSLDGGETQYF

v_call: TRBV6-5
d_call: -
cdr3_length: 13
j_call: TRBJ1-1
cdr3_aa: CASSKGGRTEAFF

v_call: TRBV6-5
d_call: -
cdr3_length: 15
j_call: TRBJ2-7
cdr3_aa: CASNPRGTDSYEQYF

v_call: TRBV4-1
d_call: TRBD1
cdr3_length: 18
j_call: TRBJ1-5
cdr3_aa: CASSQKGSPGQGVQPQHF

v_call: TRBV25-1
d_call: -
cdr3_length: 13
j_call: TRBJ1-1
cdr3_aa: CASSKSTNTEAFF

v_call: TRBV18
d_call: TRBD1
cdr3_length: 18
j_call: TRBJ2-3
cdr3_aa: CASSPGQGAPGRTDTQYF

v_call: TRBV7-2
d_call: TRBD1
cdr3_length: 12
j_call: TRBJ1-1
cdr3_aa: CASSSTDREAFF

v_call: TRBV7-7
d_call: -
cdr3_length: 13
j_call: TRBJ2-5
cdr3_aa: CASSPRSQETQYF

v_call: TRBV7-2
d_call: -
cdr3_length: 14
j_call: TRBJ1-1
cdr3_aa: CASSLVRVGTEAFF

v_call: TRBV6-1
d_call: TRBD1
cdr3_length: 17
j_call: TRBJ1-4
cdr3_aa: CASSEVTGANNLRKLFF

v_call: TRBV6-4
d_call: TRBD1
cdr3_length: 15
j_call: TRBJ1-6
cdr3_aa: CASSDSTGGNSPLHF

v_call: TRBV7-2
d_call: -
cdr3_length: 19
j_call: TRBJ2-2
cdr3_aa: CASSPIPLTDRRGTGELFF

v_call: TRBV9
d_call: TRBD1
cdr3_length: 16
j_call: TRBJ1-1
cdr3_aa: CASSAAVGQGLTEAFF

v_call: TRBV6-5
d_call: TRBD1
cdr3_length: 16
j_call: TRBJ1-2
cdr3_aa: CASSYRFPGDRGSYTF

v_call: TRBV18
d_call: -
cdr3_length: 15
j_call: TRBJ1-5
cdr3_aa: CASSPSGNSNQPQHF

v_call: TRBV4-3
d_call: -
cdr3_length: 12
j_call: TRBJ2-1
cdr3_aa: CASSQGAREQFF

v_call: TRBV28
d_call: TRBD1
cdr3_length: 16
j_call: TRBJ2-4
cdr3_aa: CASSSNRGGGKNIQYF

v_call: TRBV19
d_call: TRBD1
cdr3_length: 15
j_call: TRBJ1-5
cdr3_aa: CASRVGTGAGQPQHF

v_call: TRBV20-1
d_call: -
cdr3_length: 11
j_call: TRBJ2-5
cdr3_aa: CSASQAHQQYF

v_call: TRBV19
d_call: -
cdr3_length: 13
j_call: TRBJ2-1
cdr3_aa: CASSTQGPQEQFF

v_call: TRBV4-2
d_call: TRBD1
cdr3_length: 15
j_call: TRBJ1-5
cdr3_aa: CASSQEKGGRQPQHF

v_call: TRBV28
d_call: -
cdr3_length: 17
j_call: TRBJ1-6
cdr3_aa: CASSFYPQGSLNSPLHF

v_call: TRBV19
d_call: -
cdr3_length: 12
j_call: TRBJ2-3
cdr3_aa: CASALTGDTQYF

v_call: TRBV6-6
d_call: -
cdr3_length: 14
j_call: TRBJ1-5
cdr3_aa: CASSYGGGNQPQHF

v_call: TRBV5-1
d_call: TRBD1
cdr3_length: 16
j_call: TRBJ2-1
cdr3_aa: CASSLAGTGTYNEQFF

v_call: TRBV30
d_call: TRBD2
cdr3_length: 13
j_call: TRBJ2-2
cdr3_aa: CAWSERDTGELFF

v_call: TRBV19
d_call: TRBD2
cdr3_length: 15
j_call: TRBJ2-1
cdr3_aa: CASSPPGGRHNEQFF

v_call: TRBV5-1
d_call: TRBD1
cdr3_length: 16
j_call: TRBJ2-1
cdr3_aa: CASSPATVSGGNEQFF

v_call: TRBV2
d_call: TRBD1
cdr3_length: 15
j_call: TRBJ2-3
cdr3_aa: CASSEYSTGTDTQYF

v_call: TRBV6-6
d_call: -
cdr3_length: 16
j_call: TRBJ1-6
cdr3_aa: CASLREGSSYNSPLHF

v_call: TRBV4-3
d_call: -
cdr3_length: 14
j_call: TRBJ2-5
cdr3_aa: CASSQDPSVETQYF

v_call: TRBV5-1
d_call: -
cdr3_length: 15
j_call: TRBJ2-7
cdr3_aa: CASSLDRTVSYEQYF

v_call: TRBV19
d_call: TRBD1
cdr3_length: 13
j_call: TRBJ1-5
cdr3_aa: CASSGTGVSTQHF

v_call: TRBV7-9
d_call: -
cdr3_length: 13
j_call: TRBJ1-2
cdr3_aa: CASSKQGNYGYTF

v_call: TRBV4-2
d_call: -
cdr3_length: 15
j_call: TRBJ1-2
cdr3_aa: CASSQDRRGVGGYTF

v_call: TRBV5-3
d_call: TRBD2
cdr3_length: 17
j_call: TRBJ2-2
cdr3_aa: CARSLSWASGISGELFF

v_call: TRBV28
d_call: -
cdr3_length: 14
j_call: TRBJ1-1
cdr3_aa: CASSLLQENTEAFF

v_call: TRBV29-1
d_call: TRBD1
cdr3_length: 13
j_call: TRBJ1-1
cdr3_aa: CSVATGGDTEAFF

v_call: TRBV5-1
d_call: -
cdr3_length: 15
j_call: TRBJ1-2
cdr3_aa: CASSSEPGANYGYTF

v_call: TRBV5-1
d_call: TRBD1
cdr3_length: 19
j_call: TRBJ1-4
cdr3_aa: CASSWIPGQGLSTNEKLFF

v_call: TRBV18
d_call: -
cdr3_length: 15
j_call: TRBJ1-1
cdr3_aa: CASSPPARVNTEAFF

v_call: TRBV7-9
d_call: TRBD1
cdr3_length: 16
j_call: TRBJ2-3
cdr3_aa: CASSFSNGQGTDTQYF

v_call: TRBV14
d_call: -
cdr3_length: 15
j_call: TRBJ1-1
cdr3_aa: CASSQEPGLNTEAFF

v_call: TRBV29-1
d_call: -
cdr3_length: 12
j_call: TRBJ2-6
cdr3_aa: CSVEPRSGVLTF

v_call: TRBV2
d_call: TRBD1
cdr3_length: 15
j_call: TRBJ1-2
cdr3_aa: CASSETTGEVSGYTF

v_call: TRBV6-5
d_call: -
cdr3_length: 12
j_call: TRBJ1-2
cdr3_aa: CATLDDNYGYTF

v_call: TRBV19
d_call: TRBD2
cdr3_length: 15
j_call: TRBJ2-2
cdr3_aa: CASSIGLGNTGELFF

v_call: TRBV6-1
d_call: -
cdr3_length: 17
j_call: TRBJ2-3
cdr3_aa: CASSENSGGGGTDTQYF

v_call: TRBV9
d_call: TRBD1
cdr3_length: 14
j_call: TRBJ2-1
cdr3_aa: CASSTQDRLNEQFF